The 14 T cell receptor beta chains below all came from one sample that was sequenced in a study of OX40 agonist ivuxolimab in advanced cancers. Sequencing was performed with immunoSEQ multiplex PCR; in TCRdb, only in-frame clones are kept and a portion is missing. The sample lists roughly 24,000 clones, 79% occurring once. This specimen was CD4+ or CD8+ T cells sorted from blood, taken in a trial of the OX40 agonist ivuxolimab. These receptors were obtained from an adult with an advanced solid tumor such as melanoma, head and neck, liver or kidney cancer.

The V call is TRBV6-5, the J call TRBJ1-1, with 8 bases lining up with TRBD1. Germline V CDR1 and CDR2: MNHEY, SVGAGI. Trimming at V came to 5 bases and at J to 4 bases, leaving 6 bases not matched to a gene. The length of the CDR3 is 14 residues. CDR3 sequence (DNA): TGTGCCAGCAGTACGACAGGGGTACGCACTGAAGCTTTCTTT. Protein sequence: CASSTTGVRTEAFF.

This clone was seen only a few times. The genes are TRBV27 and TRBJ1-2; D possibly corresponds to TRBD1 (6 bases). The V gene's germline CDR1 is MNHEY and CDR2 SMNVEV (reference sequence). V was pared by 5 bases and J by 12 bases, with 13 bases between. This CDR3 contains 11 residues. CDR3 nucleotides: TGTGCCAGCAGTGCAGGGGCCCACCACACCTTC. It translates to CASSAGAHHTF.

This clone is labeled medium-sized. The chain employs TRBV4-1 and TRBJ2-3; 9 bases fit TRBD2. CDR3 length: 16 residues. CDR1 is MGHRA and CDR2 is YSYEKL in the germline V gene. Germline trimming cut 0 bases from V and 2 bases from J; bases unmatched to any gene: 3. Here the CDR3 DNA reads TGCGCCAGCAGCCAAGAGCTAGCGGGACACACAGATACGCAGTATTTT. This translates into CASSQELAGHTDTQYF.

This rearrangement joins TRBV10-3 to TRBJ1-5; tentatively, D is TRBD1 (5 bases). CDR3 length: 15 residues. With 3 bases removed from V and 6 bases from J, the gap between germline ends came to 15 bases. Germline CDR1 ENHRY, CDR2 SYGVKD. The CDR3 DNA reads TGTGCCATCAGTGAAGGAGAAGGGAGGGGTCAGCCCCAGCATTTT. Protein: CAISEGEGRGQPQHF.

The V gene is TRBV2, the J gene TRBJ2-5; 10 nucleotides align to TRBD1. V gave up 9 bases and J gave up 3 bases; unmatched junction bases: 4. The CDR3 runs 13 residues. Germline loops: CDR1 SNHLY, CDR2 FYNNEI. The CDR3 region has the DNA TGTGCCAGGATGGACAGGGGGAAAGAGACCCAGTACTTC. It translates to CARMDRGKETQYF. Variable domain in full (rest from reference TRBV2 and TRBJ2-5): EPEVTQTPSHQVTQMGQEVILRCVPISNHLYFYWYRQILGQKVEFLVSFYNNEISEKSEIFDDQFSVERPDGSNFTLKIRSTKLEDSAMYFCARMDRGKETQYFGPGTRLLVL.

This clone was seen only once. V gene TRBV9 combines with J gene TRBJ2-7, with TRBD2 matching over 8 bases. CDR3 length: 15 residues. Germline V gene sequence: CDR1 SGDLS, CDR2 YYNGEE. J lost 1 base, V lost 4 bases, and 7 bases had no gene match. In nucleotides, the CDR3 is TGTGCCAGCAGCCCCGCGGGAGGCCAATCCTACGAGCAGTACTTC. Protein product: CASSPAGGQSYEQYF.

In this sample, this clone turned up many times. The chain employs TRBV27 and TRBJ2-2, with D perhaps matching TRBD1 (6 bases). Germline CDR1 is MNHEY and CDR2 is SMNVEV (reference sequence). V lost 2 bases, J lost 1 base, and 8 bases lay in between. CDR3 size: 15 residues. The CDR3 region is CASSLTGMNTGELFF. The DNA of the CDR3 is TGTGCCAGCAGTTTAACAGGGATGAACACCGGGGAGCTGTTTTTT.

The chain has TRBV5-4 and TRBJ2-5; no clear D gene. The CDR3 sequence is 12 residues long. V was shortened by 1 base and J by 5 bases, with 6 bases between the two germline ends. Germline-derived CDR1 and CDR2 are SGHNT and YYREEE (reference sequence). Here the CDR3 reads CASSLRSETQYF. CDR3 nucleotide sequence: TGTGCCAGCAGCTTGAGGTCGGAGACCCAGTACTTC.

V usage is TRBV7-6 and J usage is TRBJ2-1, with 9 bases identical to TRBD1. Trimming at V came to 3 bases and at J to 4 bases, leaving 4 bases not matched to a gene. Germline lookup yields CDR1 SGHVS and CDR2 FNYEAQ. The CDR3 runs 15 residues. Written as DNA, the CDR3 is TGTGCCAGCAGCTTGGGACAGGGTCCGTACAATGAGCAGTTCTTC. Translation gives CASSLGQGPYNEQFF.

The CDR3 protein is CASSFFASGRNEQFF. The CDR3 coding sequence is TGTGCCAGCAGCTTTTTCGCTAGCGGGAGAAATGAGCAGTTCTTC. The chain combines TRBV11-2 with TRBJ2-1; the match to TRBD2 covers 10 bases. Germline CDR1 and CDR2: SGHAT and FQNNGV. The ends lost 3 bases at V and 7 bases at J; junction bases unmatched: 6. This CDR3 comprises 15 residues.

Only one count was recorded for this clone. This sequence joins TRBV28 and TRBJ2-7, with TRBD1 identical over 8 bases. Germline lookup yields CDR1 MDHEN and CDR2 SYDVKM. This CDR3 spans 15 amino acids. V was clipped by 6 bases and J by 0 bases; unmatched bases: 7. In nucleotides, the CDR3 is TGTGCCAGCAGCCCCGACAGGGGAAGCTCCTACGAGCAGTACTTC. Translation: CASSPDRGSSYEQYF.

The chain joins TRBV7-3 to TRBJ2-5; D remains ambiguous. The CDR3 is 13 amino acids. Trimming pared 0 bases from V and 4 bases from J, leaving 6 bases between. Per the germline V gene, CDR1 is SGHTA and CDR2 is FQGTGA. DNA for the CDR3: TGTGCCAGCAGCTTAACGCCGACAGAGACCCAGTACTTC. The encoded protein is CASSLTPTETQYF.

This chain connects TRBV30 to TRBJ1-1, with 7 nucleotides matching TRBD1. Germline CDR1 and CDR2: GTSNPN and SVGIG (reference sequence). The CDR3 has 13 amino acids. Unmatched junction bases numbered 3, after V lost 2 bases and J lost 3 bases. The CDR3 loop is CAWSRTGHTEAFF. The CDR3 DNA reads as TGTGCCTGGAGTCGGACAGGACACACTGAAGCTTTCTTT. The whole variable domain, remainder taken from reference TRBV30 and TRBJ1-1, is SQTIHQWPATLVQPVGSPLSLECTVEGTSNPNLYWYRQAAGRGLQLLFYSVGIGQISSEVPQNLSASRPQDRQFILSSKKLLLSDSGFYLCAWSRTGHTEAFFGQGTRLTVV.

V is TRBV5-8 and J is TRBJ2-7; 7 nucleotides agree with TRBD2. The ends lost 0 bases at V and 0 bases at J; junction bases unmatched: 6. CDR1 is SGHTS and CDR2 is YDEGEE in the germline V gene. The length of the CDR3 is 16 residues. CDR3 in DNA: TGTGCCAGCAGCTTGGGTCTAGCGGAGCTCTCCTACGAGCAGTACTTC. Translated, it gives CASSLGLAELSYEQYF.